Listed here is a single T cell receptor beta chain. Per the original methods: Reference gene primer amplification in the assay estimated nucleated cell counts. Generated by immunoSEQ multiplex PCR, the TCRdb table keeps only in-frame clones and is missing some. That table gives V, J and clone size, and the DNA gave D and trimming. This sample has some 120,000 clones; approximately 82% occur once, and the top ten carry roughly 7.1%. V was clipped by 0 bases and J by 8 bases, with 16 bases between them. CDR1 is KGHSH and CDR2 is LQKENI in the germline V gene. The length of the CDR3 is 15 residues. The data originate from a study of blood T cell repertoires in COVID-19. The overall study: Both acute and convalescent COVID-19 samples were obtained from the United States, Italy and Spain. The analysed material was cDNA or gDNA that came from T cells, B-cell-depleted T cells, or PBMCs.

The V and J genes are TRBV18 and TRBJ1-2; D possibly corresponds to TRBD1 (6 bases). The sequenced sample consisted of peripheral blood. The TCR originated in a man between 65 and 80 years old with active or convalescent COVID-19. The CDR3 is CASSPPGQIKGGYTF. In nucleotides, the CDR3 is TGTGCCAGCTCACCACCGGGACAAATAAAAGGGGGCTACACCTTC.